A single sample gave rise to the 28 T cell receptor beta chains below, sequenced in a study of shared clonotypes between healthy human individuals. Repertoires were generated with immunoSEQ multiplex PCR, while TCRdb's copy carries only in-frame clones and drops some. The sample has about 2.3 million clones; just over 90% are singletons. Specimen: naive CD4+ T cells from PBMCs. Subset in this sample: CD45RA+ positively selected. Receptor source: a man aged 18 to 30 in good health. Some clones in this sample may be carry-over from other donors' samples.

The chain has TRBV2 and TRBJ2-2; 7 bases agree with TRBD2. The ends lost 3 bases at V and 4 bases at J; junction bases unmatched: 5. The CDR3 spans 15 residues. CDR1 is SNHLY and CDR2 is FYNNEI in the germline V gene. CDR3 sequence reads: CASSDRGVLTGELFF. In DNA, the CDR3 is TGTGCCAGCAGTGACCGGGGGGTTCTCACCGGGGAGCTGTTTTTT.

As to this clone: This CDR3 is also generated by other DNA sequences in the sample. This chain uses TRBV27 with TRBJ2-7, with 10 positions matching TRBD1. J lost 2 bases, V lost 6 bases, and 1 base had no gene match. CDR3 length equals 13 residues. CDR1 MNHEY and CDR2 SMNVEV come from the germline V gene (reference sequence). This chain's CDR3 is CASRGTGAYEQYF. The DNA of the CDR3 is TGTGCCAGCAGGGGGACAGGGGCCTACGAGCAGTACTTC.

V gene TRBV7-9 combines with J gene TRBJ1-5; D ambiguous. Per the germline V gene, CDR1 is SEHNR and CDR2 is FQNEAQ (reference sequence). V was pared by 4 bases and J by 1 base, with 8 bases between. The CDR3 contains 14 residues. The CDR3 spells CASSYSDSNQPQHF. The CDR3 DNA sequence: TGTGCCAGCAGCTACAGTGACAGCAATCAGCCCCAGCATTTT.

The gene calls are TRBV7-3 and TRBJ2-7; 9 nucleotides align to TRBD1. Germline loops: CDR1 SGHTA, CDR2 FQGTGA. The CDR3 runs 14 residues. The J segment lost 3 bases and the V segment lost 5 bases, leaving 5 bases of the junction unmatched. Here the CDR3 DNA reads TGTGCCAGCAGCGTTGACAGGGGGGTCTACGAGCAGTACTTC. It specifies CASSVDRGVYEQYF.

This chain uses TRBV21-1 with TRBJ2-1; the D segment call TRBD1 is taken from the table without a DNA check. TRBV21-1 is an annotated pseudogene. The length of the CDR3 is 18 residues. The CDR3 region is CASSKGGTGVASYNEQFF. CDR3 DNA: TGTGCCAGCAGCAAAGGAGGGACAGGGGTCGCGTCCTACAATGAGCAGTTCTTC.

About this clone itself: Other DNA sequences from this sample encode an identical CDR3 as well. J is TRBJ1-1 and V is TRBV5-1, with 7 positions matching TRBD1. V dropped 4 bases and J dropped 0; count of bases not matched to a gene: 6. Germline CDR1 is SGHRS and CDR2 is YFSETQ. The CDR3 is 15 residues long. For the CDR3, the DNA is TGCGCCAGCAGCGGGGGACAGACCATGAACACTGAAGCTTTCTTT. It codes for CASSGGQTMNTEAFF.

V is TRBV27 and J is TRBJ2-5; a weak D match, TRBD1 (6 bases). Germline V gene data show CDR1 as MNHEY and CDR2 as SMNVEV (reference sequence). The CDR3 contains 13 residues. Trimming stripped 4 bases from V and 5 bases from J, with 11 bases between. CDR3 bases: TGTGCCAGCAGTTCACAGGGAAGTGAGACCCAGTACTTC. It codes for CASSSQGSETQYF.

The chain recombines TRBV10-2 with TRBJ2-7; perhaps TRBD2 as D (6 bases). The germline V gene has CDR1 WSHSY and CDR2 SAAADI. V was cut by 5 bases and J by 2 bases, with 13 bases left in between. The CDR3 is 14 residues long. This chain's CDR3 is CASSIGGIPYEQYF. The CDR3 DNA sequence: TGCGCCAGCAGTATCGGCGGGATCCCCTACGAGCAGTACTTC.

The CDR3 nucleotides read TGTGCCAGCAGCCGATCACCCGACACCGCCGGAAACACCATATATTTT. Translating gives CASSRSPDTAGNTIYF. The rearrangement uses TRBV7-9 and TRBJ1-3; D is unresolved. CDR1 and CDR2 (germline): SEHNR, FQNEAQ (reference sequence). This CDR3 has 16 amino acids. Trimming stripped 5 bases from V and 4 bases from J, with 18 bases between.

This clone has just one count. This chain uses TRBV6-1 with TRBJ1-2, with TRBD1 as a possible D gene (6 bases). The CDR3 sequence is 15 residues long. Germline lookup yields CDR1 MNHNS and CDR2 SASEGT. Trimming stripped 7 bases from V and 1 base from J, with 16 bases between. CDR3: CASTRQETLNYGYTF. Here the CDR3 DNA reads TGTGCCAGCACTAGACAGGAGACCCTTAACTATGGCTACACCTTC.

This chain joins TRBV11-1 and TRBJ1-1, with D tentatively TRBD1 (5 bases). Trimming left V 5 bases short and J 1 base short, with 11 bases between. This CDR3 is 14 amino acids long. CDR1 SGHAT and CDR2 FQDESV come from the germline V gene (reference sequence). The CDR3 here is CASSPMTANTEAFF. For the CDR3, the DNA is TGTGCCAGCAGCCCTATGACAGCGAACACTGAAGCTTTCTTT. The entire variable domain, with the rest obtained from reference TRBV11-1 and TRBJ1-1, is as follows: EAEVAQSPRYKITEKSQAVAFWCDPISGHATLYWYRQILGQGPELLVQFQDESVVDDSQLPKDRFSAERLKGVDSTLKIQPAELGDSAMYLCASSPMTANTEAFFGQGTRLTVV.

The rearrangement uses TRBV27 and TRBJ2-7, with D possibly being TRBD1 (6 bases). In germline, CDR1 is MNHEY, CDR2 SMNVEV (reference sequence). V dropped 6 bases and J dropped 3 bases, with 18 bases sitting between them. The length of the CDR3 is 15 residues. CDR3 in amino acids: CASSRTVNDFYEQYF. As DNA, the CDR3 is TGTGCCAGCAGCCGGACAGTAAATGATTTCTACGAGCAGTACTTC.

The CDR3 DNA sequence: TGCGCCAGCAGCTTGGTCAGAACAAGCACAGATACGCAGTATTTT. As protein: CASSLVRTSTDTQYF. The chain is built from TRBV5-1 and TRBJ2-3, with D unclear. Deletions cut 0 bases from V and 0 bases from J, with 8 bases between. From germline, CDR1 is SGHRS and CDR2 YFSETQ. This CDR3 is 15 amino acids long.

The chain combines TRBV6-5 with TRBJ1-5; 9 nucleotides agree with TRBD1. V gave up 5 bases and J gave up 1 base; unmatched junction bases: 3. The CDR3 runs 15 residues. Germline assignment: CDR1 MNHEY and CDR2 SVGAGI. CDR3 coding DNA: TGTGCCAGCAGTCAGACAGGGGGGAGCAATCAGCCCCAGCATTTT. It yields the protein CASSQTGGSNQPQHF.

This chain joins TRBV20-1 and TRBJ1-4; no clear D. Germline V gene lookup returns CDR1 DFQATT and CDR2 SNEGSKA (reference sequence). This CDR3 has 9 residues. The V gene lost 5 bases and the J gene lost 7 bases, with 2 bases spanning the gap. The CDR3 region is CSAGEKLFF. In DNA form, the CDR3 reads TGCAGTGCTGGTGAAAAACTGTTTTTT.

This chain links TRBV6-6 with TRBJ2-1; D perhaps matches TRBD2 (5 bases). V lost 2 bases and J 1 base, leaving 12 bases between the germline ends. CDR1 and CDR2 from the germline V gene are MNHNY and SVGAGI (reference sequence). The CDR3 has 16 residues. CDR3: CASSYILGVSYNEQFF. The CDR3 bases are TGTGCCAGCAGTTACATTCTCGGGGTGTCCTACAATGAGCAGTTCTTC.

This clone was seen just once. V gene TRBV5-8 combines with J gene TRBJ1-1; D is possibly TRBD1 (5 bases). Germline assignment: CDR1 SGHTS and CDR2 YDEGEE. Trimming took off 2 bases at V and 0 bases at J, with 8 bases between the two ends. The CDR3 runs to 14 residues. Here the CDR3 DNA reads TGTGCCAGCAGCTTCGGCAGGGTGAACACTGAAGCTTTCTTT. It yields the protein CASSFGRVNTEAFF.

In its sample, this clone was seen a few times. The CDR3 sequence is CAWSRVNGNQPQHF. The CDR3 nucleotides are TGTGCCTGGAGTAGGGTAAACGGCAATCAGCCCCAGCATTTT. The chain links TRBV30 to TRBJ1-5; D not certain. CDR1 is GTSNPN and CDR2 is SVGIG in the germline V gene (reference sequence). The CDR3 spans 14 residues. V lost 2 bases and J 2 bases, leaving 10 bases between the germline ends.

The chain uses TRBV30 and TRBJ2-3; no clear D gene. The CDR3 runs 16 residues. Germline loops: CDR1 GTSNPN, CDR2 SVGIG (reference sequence). The V and J ends lost 0 bases and 0 bases respectively, with 13 bases between them. CDR3 bases: TGTGCCTGGAGTGTTAGTTGGGCTACTAGCACAGATACGCAGTATTTT. Its protein is CAWSVSWATSTDTQYF.

To note about this clone: Other nucleotide sequences from this sample produce the same CDR3. The chain is built from TRBV11-3 and TRBJ2-7; 9 nucleotides agree with TRBD1. Trimming at V came to 5 bases and at J to 4 bases, leaving 9 bases not matched to a gene. The CDR3 spans 15 residues. CDR1 is SGHNT, CDR2 YENEEA, per germline. The CDR3 spells CASSPRTGEGYEQYF. For the CDR3, the DNA is TGTGCCAGCAGCCCCAGGACAGGGGAAGGATACGAGCAGTACTTC.

This clone occurred once. The chain carries TRBV10-1 and TRBJ2-1, with 7 bases identical to TRBD2. This CDR3 contains 15 residues. Germline CDR1 reads WNHNN; CDR2 reads SYGVQD (reference sequence). Trimming at V came to 3 bases and at J to 0 bases, leaving 2 bases not matched to a gene. DNA for the CDR3: TGCGCCAGCAGTGACCGCGGGAGCTCCTACAATGAGCAGTTCTTC. Its translation: CASSDRGSSYNEQFF.

The rearrangement joins TRBV7-6 to TRBJ1-2; TRBD1 matches at 8 bases. This CDR3 spans 16 amino acids. After removal of 5 bases from V and 4 bases from J, the junction contained 12 bases not matched to a gene. Per germline, CDR1 SGHVS and CDR2 FNYEAQ. CDR3 coding DNA: TGTGCCAGCAGCCCCTCCTCCGCAGGGGGCGGCTATGGCTACACCTTC. Translated: CASSPSSAGGGYGYTF.

Only a few counts were recorded for this clone. V is TRBV5-1 and J is TRBJ2-7; D unclear. Per germline, CDR1 SGHRS and CDR2 YFSETQ. The CDR3 sequence is 14 residues long. V was trimmed by 1 base and J by 0 bases, leaving 8 bases between them. Here the CDR3 DNA reads TGCGCCAGCAGCTTGTTTGCCTTCTCCTACGAGCAGTACTTC. Translating gives CASSLFAFSYEQYF.

The CDR3 region has the DNA TGTGCCAGCAGCTTATCCCCTCTGGGAGGGGACGGCTACACCTTC. Its protein product is CASSLSPLGGDGYTF. This sequence joins TRBV7-6 and TRBJ1-2; D is possibly TRBD1 (5 bases). The germline V gene encodes CDR1 SGHVS and CDR2 FNYEAQ. Trimming took off 2 bases at V and 8 bases at J, with 18 bases between the two ends. This CDR3 is built from 15 residues.

This chain joins TRBV6-6 and TRBJ2-7; D is possibly TRBD2 (5 bases). CDR1 MNHNY and CDR2 SVGAGI come from the germline V gene (reference sequence). CDR3 length: 14 amino acids. V lost 6 bases and J 7 bases, leaving 19 bases between the germline ends. CDR3 in amino acids: CASSSHWTSGEQYF. The CDR3 nucleotides are TGTGCCAGCAGCTCGCACTGGACCTCGGGGGAGCAGTACTTC.

The V gene is TRBV5-6, the J gene TRBJ2-5, with D tentatively TRBD1 or TRBD2 (5 bases each). The CDR3 totals 17 residues. Trimming removed 4 bases at V and 2 bases at J, with 21 bases between. Germline V gene lookup returns CDR1 SGHDT and CDR2 YYEEEE. The CDR3 protein is CASSKASGTEIQETQYF. In nucleotides, the CDR3 is TGTGCCAGCAGCAAAGCTTCCGGGACGGAGATTCAAGAGACCCAGTACTTC.

This clone has a single count. The J gene is TRBJ1-3, the V gene TRBV5-1; 9 bases agree with TRBD1. The CDR3 has 18 residues. CDR1 and CDR2 (germline): SGHRS, YFSETQ. V lost 4 bases and J lost 0; bases outside the gene matches: 11. This chain's CDR3 is CASSRSGDRAFSGNTIYF. CDR3 DNA: TGCGCCAGCAGCAGATCGGGGGACAGGGCATTCTCTGGAAACACCATATATTTT.

The genes are TRBV5-1 and TRBJ2-3; D assignment may be TRBD1 or TRBD2 (5 bases each). There are 16 residues in the CDR3. Per the germline V gene, CDR1 is SGHRS and CDR2 is YFSETQ. The V end was cut by 4 bases, the J end by 0 bases, with 15 bases between. CDR3 DNA sequence: TGCGCCAGCAGCCTAGCCGGGACCAGAAGCACAGATACGCAGTATTTT. Translation gives CASSLAGTRSTDTQYF.